Following are 22 T cell receptor beta chains from one sample sequenced in a study of blood T cells in healthy people across ages. For the second PCR, which ran for about 7 to 11 cycles, a sample-barcoded 5' primer and a J-beta primer mix were used. In TCRdb, the 5' RACE reads were re-called with MiXCR into one record per CDR3 protein. The table shows 1.5 million to 2 million distinct CDR3 sequences, with approximately 30% occurring only once. Sequences were obtained from blood. These receptors all come from a woman under 40 in good health.

The sample holds many counts of this clonotype. The chain's CDR3 is CASAEHSNQPQHF. The CDR3 DNA reads TGCGCCAGCGCCGAACATAGCAATCAGCCCCAGCATTTT. The J gene is TRBJ1-5, the V gene TRBV10-2; no reliable D call. The CDR3 has 13 residues. CDR1 and CDR2 (germline): WSHSY, SAAADI. Trimming left V 8 bases short and J 0 bases short, with 8 bases between.

The V gene is TRBV20-1, the J gene TRBJ2-7; TRBD2 matches 10 bases. Germline V gene data show CDR1 as DFQATT and CDR2 as SNEGSKA (reference sequence). This CDR3 has 14 residues. Trimming removed 0 bases from V and 2 bases from J; junction bases left unmatched: 1. The DNA of the CDR3 is TGCAGTGCTAGAGAAGCGGGGGGGACCTACGAGCAGTACTTC. Translating gives CSAREAGGTYEQYF.

This rearrangement joins TRBV12-3 or TRBV12-4 to TRBJ1-1; D is uncertain. The CDR3 is 15 residues long. Trimming cost V 2 bases and J 5 bases, with 15 bases left between them. The CDR3 DNA reads TGTGCCAGCAGTTTAAGGGTCGGGCAGATAACTGAAGCTTTCTTT. It encodes CASSLRVGQITEAFF.

This clonotype appeared a few times. V usage is TRBV20-1 and J usage is TRBJ2-5, with 7 bases fitting TRBD2. The length of the CDR3 is 15 residues. V shed 1 base and J 3 bases; nucleotides not matched to a gene: 8. Germline V lookup: CDR1 DFQATT, CDR2 SNEGSKA (reference sequence). The CDR3 sequence: CSARGGASGKETQYF. CDR3 DNA sequence: TGCAGTGCTAGAGGTGGGGCTAGCGGAAAAGAGACCCAGTACTTC.

This clonotype has a handful of counts. J is TRBJ1-4 and V is TRBV29-1; no clear D gene. V was pared by 4 bases and J by 7 bases, with 10 bases between. Germline-derived CDR1 and CDR2 are SQVTM and ANQGSEA. This CDR3 is built from 12 residues. The DNA of the CDR3 is TGCAGCGTTGTTGAAGGGAGTGAAAAACTGTTTTTT. Its protein is CSVVEGSEKLFF. Supplemented by reference TRBV29-1 and TRBJ1-4, the full variable domain reads SAVISQKPSRDICQRGTSLTIQCQVDSQVTMMFWYRQQPGQSLTLIATANQGSEATYESGFVIDKFPISRPNLTFSTLTVSNMSPEDSSIYLCSVVEGSEKLFFGSGTQLSVL.

V is TRBV5-6 and J is TRBJ2-1, with D perhaps matching TRBD2 (6 bases). CDR3 length: 14 amino acids. Germline loops: CDR1 SGHDT, CDR2 YYEEEE. The ends were cut back, 5 bases at V and 4 bases at J, with 13 bases in the middle. CDR3 nucleotide sequence: TGTGCCAGCAGGGAAGAGGAGGGTTACAATGAGCAGTTCTTC. This codes for CASREEEGYNEQFF.

As DNA, the CDR3 is TGTGCTAGTGGGACAGGGAGGTCTTCGAACACCGGGGAGCTGTTTTTT. Translating it yields CASGTGRSSNTGELFF. The rearrangement uses TRBV12-5 and TRBJ2-2, with a tentative D call TRBD1 (7 bases). The germline gives CDR1 LGHNT, CDR2 FRNRAP. This CDR3 contains 16 residues. Trimming pared 6 bases from V and 0 bases from J, leaving 14 bases between.

Concerning this clonotype itself: A much larger clonotype is one base distant, so this may be a read error. This chain uses TRBV13 with TRBJ2-7, with 9 bases identical to TRBD2. This CDR3 has 17 amino acids. The V gene's germline CDR1 is PRHDT and CDR2 FYEKMQ (reference sequence). CDR3 sequence (DNA): TGTACCAGCAGCTTCTACGGTAGCGGGAGTGGGTCCTACGAGCAGTACTTC. It translates to CTSSFYGSGSGSYEQYF. The full variable domain, its missing parts supplied by reference TRBV13 and TRBJ2-7, is AAGVIQSPRHLIKEKRETATLKCYPIPRHDTVYWYQQGPGQDPQFLISFYEKMQSDKGSIPDRFSAQQFSDYHSELNMSSLELGDSALYFCTSSFYGSGSGSYEQYFGPGTRLTVT.

The rearrangement uses TRBV29-1 and TRBJ1-2; tentative D call: TRBD1 (5 bases). CDR3 length: 13 amino acids. Trimming removed 7 bases from V and 8 bases from J, with 20 bases in between. Germline V gives CDR1 SQVTM, CDR2 ANQGSEA. The CDR3, as DNA: TGCAGCGGACAGAGGGGAGGGGAGGGAGGCTACACCTTC. Translated, it gives CSGQRGGEGGYTF.

This clonotype was recorded many times. CDR3 loop: CSALTALAGGEQFF. DNA of the CDR3: TGCAGCGCGCTGACGGCTCTCGCAGGCGGGGAGCAGTTCTTC. J is TRBJ2-1 and V is TRBV29-1; D is possibly TRBD2 (5 bases). This CDR3 has 14 residues. Germline CDR1 SQVTM, CDR2 ANQGSEA. Trimming took 7 bases from V and 10 from J, leaving 23 bases between them.

The genes are TRBV5-1 and TRBJ2-1; 7 positions match TRBD2. There are 16 residues in the CDR3. The germline V gene has CDR1 SGHRS and CDR2 YFSETQ. The ends lost 0 bases at V and 10 bases at J; junction bases unmatched: 13. Here the CDR3 DNA reads TGCGCCAGCAGCTTGGTCGGTGCGGGGGTCCCGGGGGAGCAGTTCTTC. Amino acid sequence: CASSLVGAGVPGEQFF.

This clonotype occurred a few times. One end of the junction fails to match germline, which may point to a read error. V gene TRBV10-3 combines with J gene TRBJ2-1; no firm D call. This CDR3 spans 14 amino acids. Germline V lookup: CDR1 ENHRY, CDR2 SYGVKD. For the CDR3, the DNA is TGTGCTATCAGTAACAACGGTGCCCACAATGAGCAGTTCTTC. It specifies CAISNNGAHNEQFF.

This sequence joins TRBV5-1 and TRBJ2-5; D is possibly TRBD1 (6 bases). CDR1 and CDR2 from the germline V gene are SGHRS and YFSETQ. V dropped 7 bases and J dropped 5 bases, with 15 bases sitting between them. This CDR3 is 13 amino acids long. The CDR3 sequence is CASERSQGETQYF. The DNA of the CDR3 is TGCGCCAGCGAGCGGAGCCAGGGGGAGACCCAGTACTTC.

The chain links TRBV7-2 to TRBJ2-3; D unclear. The CDR3 runs to 16 residues. Germline values: CDR1 SGHTA, CDR2 FQGNSA. V was cut by 4 bases and J by 0 bases, with 14 bases left in between. The DNA for the CDR3 is TGTGCCAGCAGCTCGCCGTTTCGGTCGAGCACAGATACGCAGTATTTT. Its translation is CASSSPFRSSTDTQYF.

V usage is TRBV5-1 and J usage is TRBJ2-7, with 11 positions matching TRBD2. This CDR3 region has 17 residues. CDR1 is SGHRS and CDR2 is YFSETQ in the germline V gene. The V gene end was trimmed by 4 bases and the J gene end by 2 bases; junction bases not matched to a gene: 11. The CDR3: CASSLAPLAGDTYEQYF. The DNA of the CDR3 is TGCGCCAGCAGCCTGGCCCCACTAGCGGGAGACACCTACGAGCAGTACTTC.

This clonotype was observed at least ten times. V usage is TRBV5-1 and J usage is TRBJ2-1; TRBD2 is a possible D gene (5 bases). The CDR3 sequence is 11 residues long. Trimming pared 5 bases from V and 8 bases from J, leaving 8 bases between. Germline assignment: CDR1 SGHRS and CDR2 YFSETQ. This CDR3 reads CASSDGDEQFF. CDR3 DNA sequence: TGCGCCAGCAGTGACGGGGATGAGCAGTTCTTC. The full variable domain, in which reference TRBV5-1 and TRBJ2-1 provide the parts outside the CDR3, is KAGVTQTPRYLIKTRGQQVTLSCSPISGHRSVSWYQQTPGQGLQFLFEYFSETQRNKGNFPGRFSGRQFSNSRSEMNVSTLELGDSALYLCASSDGDEQFFGPGTRLTVL.

V gene TRBV29-1 combines with J gene TRBJ2-3; D call uncertain. CDR3 size: 12 residues. V was trimmed by 8 bases and J by 2 bases, leaving 11 bases between them. In germline, CDR1 is SQVTM, CDR2 ANQGSEA. In nucleotides, the CDR3 is TGCAGCACTGGACCGTTCACAGATACGCAGTATTTT. This encodes CSTGPFTDTQYF.

This clonotype has only a few counts. The chain uses TRBV6-2 or TRBV6-3 and TRBJ2-1; 13 bases are shared with TRBD2. The CDR3 extends over 16 amino acids. V lost 6 bases, J lost 5 bases, and 7 bases stayed unmatched. CDR1 and CDR2 (germline): MNHEY, SVGEGT. CDR3 sequence (DNA): TGTGCCAGCAGCCGGACTAGCGGGGGTCTGGACAATGAGCAGTTCTTC. Its translation is CASSRTSGGLDNEQFF.

The chain is built from TRBV2 and TRBJ2-1; 8 nucleotides match TRBD1. Germline V lookup: CDR1 SNHLY, CDR2 FYNNEI. This CDR3 is 16 amino acids long. The junction had 10 bases not matched to a gene; V was cut back by 2 bases and J by 7 bases. CDR3 nucleotide sequence: TGTGCCAGCAGTGAATTGGGCAGGGGGCAAGGTAATGAGCAGTTCTTC. Encoded protein: CASSELGRGQGNEQFF.

This clonotype was seen at least ten times. V is TRBV20-1 and J is TRBJ2-7, with TRBD2 identical over 11 bases. Unmatched junction bases numbered 11, after V lost 0 bases and J lost 4 bases. CDR1 DFQATT and CDR2 SNEGSKA come from the germline V gene (reference sequence). The CDR3 has 17 amino acids. CDR3 protein: CSAREDSSGRSRYEQYF. In DNA form, the CDR3 reads TGCAGTGCTAGAGAGGACTCTAGCGGGAGGAGTCGGTACGAGCAGTACTTC.

This chain joins TRBV6-5 and TRBJ2-6; D is unclear. V was cut by 6 bases and J by 2 bases, with 14 bases left in between. In germline, CDR1 is MNHEY, CDR2 SVGAGI. CDR3 length equals 16 residues. The CDR3 loop is CASRPTQETGANVLTF. DNA of the CDR3: TGTGCCAGCAGGCCCACTCAGGAGACTGGGGCCAACGTCCTGACTTTC.

Comment on this clonotype: A much larger clonotype is one base distant, so this may be a read error. This chain uses TRBV5-4 with TRBJ2-3, with 9 bases lining up with TRBD2. The germline CDR1 and CDR2 sequences are SGHNT and YYREEE (reference sequence). The length of the CDR3 is 17 residues. Trimming at V came to 3 bases and at J to 5 bases, leaving 13 bases not matched to a gene. This CDR3 is CASSSSGLAGKLDTQYF. The DNA of the CDR3 is TGTGCCAGCAGCTCCTCGGGGCTAGCGGGGAAACTAGATACGCAGTATTTT.